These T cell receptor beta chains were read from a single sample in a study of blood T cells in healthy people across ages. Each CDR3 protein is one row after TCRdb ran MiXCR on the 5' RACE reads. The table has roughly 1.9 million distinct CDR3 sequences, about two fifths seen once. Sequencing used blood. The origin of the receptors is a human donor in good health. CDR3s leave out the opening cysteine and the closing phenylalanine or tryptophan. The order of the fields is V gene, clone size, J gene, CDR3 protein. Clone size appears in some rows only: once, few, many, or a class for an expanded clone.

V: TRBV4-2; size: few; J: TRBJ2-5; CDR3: ASSPGGARWETQY
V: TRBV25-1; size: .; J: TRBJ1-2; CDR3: ASSEYSTGSYGYT
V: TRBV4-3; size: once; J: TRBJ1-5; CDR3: ASSQVLYSNRPQH
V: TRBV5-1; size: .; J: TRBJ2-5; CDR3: ASGLNAGVQETQY
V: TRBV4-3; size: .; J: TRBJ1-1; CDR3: ASSQDLRKRMNTEAF
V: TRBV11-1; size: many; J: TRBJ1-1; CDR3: ASSLSRRAF
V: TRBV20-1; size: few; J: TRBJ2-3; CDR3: SARDWTSGGAEIVTDTQY
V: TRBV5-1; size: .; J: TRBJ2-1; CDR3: ASSFRSGGRQF
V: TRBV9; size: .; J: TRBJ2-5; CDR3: ASSAQGGRETQY
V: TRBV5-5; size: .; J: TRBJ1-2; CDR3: ASSSRGQEGGYNYGYT
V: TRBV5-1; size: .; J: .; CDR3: ANSLGQGPSYEQY
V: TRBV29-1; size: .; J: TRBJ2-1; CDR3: SSSWGLYNEQF
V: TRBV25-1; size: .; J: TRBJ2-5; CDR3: ASRRTGEETQY
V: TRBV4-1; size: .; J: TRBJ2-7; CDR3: ASSFSGTGWPNEQY
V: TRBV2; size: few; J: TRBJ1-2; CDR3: ASRETTGLFNYGYT
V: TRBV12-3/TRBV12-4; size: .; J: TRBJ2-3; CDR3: ASSLYPHSEGPPDTQY
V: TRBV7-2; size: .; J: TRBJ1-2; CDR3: ACSLAPNYGYT
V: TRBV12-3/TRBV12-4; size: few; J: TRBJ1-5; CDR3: ASSLGRPGQPQH
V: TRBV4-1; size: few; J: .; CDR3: ASSHNLRSEGVYEQY
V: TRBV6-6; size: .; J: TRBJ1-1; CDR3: ASSYGTELEAF
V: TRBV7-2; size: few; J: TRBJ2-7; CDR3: ASSLGSGRGDEQY
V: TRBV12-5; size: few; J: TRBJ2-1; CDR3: ASGLAGGEQF
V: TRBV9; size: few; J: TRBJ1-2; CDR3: ASSGYHGSYGYT
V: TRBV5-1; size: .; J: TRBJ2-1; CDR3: ASSLRVGGNYNEQF
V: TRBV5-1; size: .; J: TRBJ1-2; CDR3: AGSLDRDGYGYT
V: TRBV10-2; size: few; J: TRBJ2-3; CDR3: ASSESDGEAQY
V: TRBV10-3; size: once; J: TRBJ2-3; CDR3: AISDMVLIPDTQY
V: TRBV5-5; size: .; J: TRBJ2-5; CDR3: ASSLNTGGEETQY
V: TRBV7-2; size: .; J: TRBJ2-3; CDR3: ANSLDLGGDPQY
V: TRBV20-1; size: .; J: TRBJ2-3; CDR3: SGQVPTDTQY
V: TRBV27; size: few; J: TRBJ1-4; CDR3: ASSLGRVSTNEKLF
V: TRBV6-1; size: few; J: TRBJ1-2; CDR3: ASSERGQYYGYT
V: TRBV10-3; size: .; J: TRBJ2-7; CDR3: AITSDGYEQY
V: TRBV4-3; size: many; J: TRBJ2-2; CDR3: ASSQVVAGELF
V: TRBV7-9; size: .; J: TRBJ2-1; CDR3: ASSFHVNEQF
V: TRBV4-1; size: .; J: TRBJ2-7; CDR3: ASSPLQGLPYEQY
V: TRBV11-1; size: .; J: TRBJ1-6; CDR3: ASSPSTGVGSPLH
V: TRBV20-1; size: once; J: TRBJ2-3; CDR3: SARDFSRNTQY
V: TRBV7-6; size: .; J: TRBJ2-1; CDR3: ASSQLATNEQF
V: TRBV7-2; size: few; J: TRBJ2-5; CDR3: ASEQSQETQY
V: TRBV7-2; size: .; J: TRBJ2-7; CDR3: ASSLAGSGGTYYEQY
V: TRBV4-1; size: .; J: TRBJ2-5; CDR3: ASSRTYSSLGTQY
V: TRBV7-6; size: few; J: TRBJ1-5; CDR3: ASSPGPSQPQH
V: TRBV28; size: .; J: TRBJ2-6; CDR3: ASSSGPSSGANVLT
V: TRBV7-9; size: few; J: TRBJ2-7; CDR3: ASSLGLAGYISYEQY
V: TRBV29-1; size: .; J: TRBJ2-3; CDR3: SVEVPTDTQY
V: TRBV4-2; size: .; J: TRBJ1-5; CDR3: ASSQGVQANQPQH
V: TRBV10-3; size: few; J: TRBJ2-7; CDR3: AISVVDPYEQY
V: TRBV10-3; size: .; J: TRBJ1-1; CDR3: AISESVGRDTEAF
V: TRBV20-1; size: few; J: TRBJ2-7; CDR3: SASLPGSYEQY